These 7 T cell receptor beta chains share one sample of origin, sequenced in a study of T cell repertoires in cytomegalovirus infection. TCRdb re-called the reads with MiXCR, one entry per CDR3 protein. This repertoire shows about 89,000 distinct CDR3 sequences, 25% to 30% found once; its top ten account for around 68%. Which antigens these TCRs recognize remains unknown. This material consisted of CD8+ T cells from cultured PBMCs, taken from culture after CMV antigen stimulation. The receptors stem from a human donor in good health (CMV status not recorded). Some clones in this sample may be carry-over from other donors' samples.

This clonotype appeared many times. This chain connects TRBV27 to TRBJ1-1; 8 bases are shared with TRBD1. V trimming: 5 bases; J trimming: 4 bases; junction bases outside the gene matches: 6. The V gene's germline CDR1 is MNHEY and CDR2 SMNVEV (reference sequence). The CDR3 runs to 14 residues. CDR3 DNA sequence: TGTGCCAGCAGTCCGAGGACAGGGCTCACTGAAGCTTTCTTT. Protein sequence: CASSPRTGLTEAFF.

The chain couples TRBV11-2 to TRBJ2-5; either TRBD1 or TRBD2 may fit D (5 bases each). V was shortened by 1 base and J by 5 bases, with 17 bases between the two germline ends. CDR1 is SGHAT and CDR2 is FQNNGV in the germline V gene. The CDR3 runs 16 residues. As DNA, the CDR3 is TGTGCCAGCAGCTTAGTTGGGACCGAAGGTCGGGAGACCCAGTACTTC. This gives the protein CASSLVGTEGRETQYF.

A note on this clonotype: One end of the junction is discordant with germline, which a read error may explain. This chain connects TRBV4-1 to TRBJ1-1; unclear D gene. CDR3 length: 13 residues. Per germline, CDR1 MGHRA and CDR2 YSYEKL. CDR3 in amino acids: CASSQDGGIEAFF. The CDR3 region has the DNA TGTGCCAGCAGCCAAGATGGTGGGATTGAAGCTTTCTTT.

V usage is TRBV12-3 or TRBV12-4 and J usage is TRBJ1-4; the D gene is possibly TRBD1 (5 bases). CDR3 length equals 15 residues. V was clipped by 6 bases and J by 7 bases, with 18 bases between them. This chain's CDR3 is CASSDGTQDGEKLFF. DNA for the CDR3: TGTGCCAGCAGCGATGGGACCCAGGACGGTGAAAAACTGTTTTTT.

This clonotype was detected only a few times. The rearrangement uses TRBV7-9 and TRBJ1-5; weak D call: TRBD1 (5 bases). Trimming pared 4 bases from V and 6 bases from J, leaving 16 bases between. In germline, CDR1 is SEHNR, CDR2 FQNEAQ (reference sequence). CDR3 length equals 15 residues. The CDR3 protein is CASSSQGVGSQPQHF. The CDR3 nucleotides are TGTGCCAGCAGCTCTCAAGGGGTGGGAAGTCAGCCCCAGCATTTT.

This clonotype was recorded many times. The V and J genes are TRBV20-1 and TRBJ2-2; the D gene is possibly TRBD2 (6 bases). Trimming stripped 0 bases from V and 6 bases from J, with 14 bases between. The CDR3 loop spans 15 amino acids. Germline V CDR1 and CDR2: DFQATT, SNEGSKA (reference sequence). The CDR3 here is CSARDSGEEAGELFF. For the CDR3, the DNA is TGCAGTGCTAGAGATTCGGGGGAGGAGGCCGGGGAGCTGTTTTTT.

The CDR3 region is CASSLALSSASTF. In nucleotides, the CDR3 is TGTGCCAGCAGTTTAGCGCTGTCCAGCGCCAGCACCTTC. The chain recombines TRBV12-3 or TRBV12-4 with TRBJ1-2, with D uncertain. CDR3 size: 13 residues. V lost 0 bases to trimming and J lost 13 bases, with 15 bases between them.